This TCR beta chain comes out of a study of cytomegalovirus exposure and HLA in healthy donors. Notes on the study in general: Later analysis found that TCR beta chains associated with HLA were more clonally expanded than other, equally common chains.

The study ran its PCR with 60 Vbeta and 13 Jbeta primers. Measured with immunoSEQ multiplex PCR; TCRdb has only the in-frame clones, and not every one. Seen here are 100,000 or so clones, around 77% observed once, and the top ten hold 9.6%. Trimming took 3 bases from V and 2 from J; bases not matched to a gene: 4. The length of the CDR3 is 16 residues. The germline gives CDR1 SGHDN, CDR2 FVKESK. Of note for this clone: Its antigen is still unknown.

The V gene is TRBV14, the J gene TRBJ2-1, with TRBD1 matching 10 bases. The sequence was collected from a male donor in good health and CMV-seropositive. The specimen sequenced was PBMCs. This CDR3 is CASSHWTGGTYNEQFF. The DNA for the CDR3 is TGTGCCAGCAGCCACTGGACAGGGGGTACCTACAATGAGCAGTTCTTC.